These T cell receptor beta chains were read from a single sample in a study of CD8 T cells in Susac syndrome. Each CDR3 protein gets one entry after TCRdb re-called the immunoSEQ multiplex PCR reads with MiXCR. Of about 240,000 distinct CDR3 sequences listed, approximately 95% are singletons. Sequencing was performed on CD4+ T cells from PBMCs. The receptors come from a human donor with Susac syndrome. The CDR3 runs from the conserved cysteine through the conserved F or W. A D gene is named only where the DNA matches it firmly. Rows give clone size only sometimes, using once, few, many, or a class for an expanded clone.

j_gene,v_gene,d_gene,len,abundance,CDR3nt,CDR3aa
TRBJ2-5,TRBV18,NA,15,NA,TGTGCCAGCTCACTCATAAATGAACCCGGGGAGACCCAGTACTTC,CASSLINEPGETQYF
TRBJ2-2,TRBV5-1,TRBD1,17,NA,TGCGCCAGCAGCCCCTTACCGGGACAGGGGCGCACCGGGGAGCTGTTTTTT,CASSPLPGQGRTGELFF
TRBJ2-1,TRBV20-1,NA,14,NA,TGCAGTGCTCCGAGGGGGGGAGGTGGGGATGAGCAGTTCTTC,CSAPRGGGGDEQFF
TRBJ2-3,TRBV29-1,NA,12,NA,TGCAGCGGCGGGAACGGGGAAGATACGCAGTATTTT,CSGGNGEDTQYF
TRBJ2-5,TRBV12-3/TRBV12-4,TRBD2,15,NA,TGTGCCAGCAGTTTGCTTAGCGGGAGTGGAGAGACCCAGTACTTC,CASSLLSGSGETQYF
TRBJ1-4,TRBV20-1,NA,11,NA,TGCAGTGCTAGACAAAATGAAAAACTGTTTTTT,CSARQNEKLFF
TRBJ2-1,TRBV20-1,TRBD1,15,NA,TGCAGTGCGTACCTTTCCCGGACAGGCTACAATGAGCAGTTCTTC,CSAYLSRTGYNEQFF
TRBJ2-2,TRBV2,TRBD2,16,NA,TGTGCCAGCCAATCTGGGACTACAAAAAACACCGGGGAGCTGTTTTTT,CASQSGTTKNTGELFF
TRBJ2-3,TRBV3-1,NA,14,NA,TGTGCCAGCAGCCACAGCGGGAGCACAGATACGCAGTATTTT,CASSHSGSTDTQYF
TRBJ1-4,TRBV18,NA,15,NA,TGTGCCAGCTCACCTCTGCGGGGGGCTAATAAAAAACTGTTTTTT,CASSPLRGANKKLFF
TRBJ2-1,TRBV7-2,TRBD2,15,NA,TGTGCCAGCAGCCGTAACGCGGGAGAGCAAGGTGAGCAGTTCTTC,CASSRNAGEQGEQFF
TRBJ1-1,TRBV30,NA,12,few,TGTGCCTGGCGGACCTTGAACACTGAAGCTTTCTTT,CAWRTLNTEAFF